This TCR beta chain was obtained from a study of metastatic and nonmetastatic thyroid tumors. At the level of the study: From malignant and benign thyroid patients, repertoires in blood and in tumor or nodule tissue were compared.

Overall study results and limits: According to reports, the diversity of TCR beta was significantly higher in malignant thyroid tumors than in benign nodules, and this held in both blood and tumor samples.

Every patient was untreated before thyroid surgery. Original processing notes: Built for papillary thyroid cancer, a distant-metastasis classifier drew on CDR3 differences across clinicopathological groups. MiXCR re-clonotyped the PCR reads for TCRdb. V and J calls and clone size were set by TCRdb, not the authors. The data show about 12,000 clones, 25% to 35% seen once. The CDR3 contains 13 residues. Trimming left V 6 bases short and J 2 bases short, with 8 bases between. Per germline, CDR1 SNHLY and CDR2 FYNNEI. In its sample, this clone ranks as medium-sized. What it binds is unknown. The sequencing input was tumor tissue. The genes are TRBV2 and TRBJ1-5; tentatively, D is TRBD1 (5 bases). This receptor was obtained from a female donor with papillary thyroid cancer or a benign thyroid nodule (not recorded which). Some clones in this sample may be carry-over from other donors' samples. This chain's CDR3 is CASRGTGNQPQHF. The CDR3 region has the DNA TGTGCCAGCAGGGGGACGGGCAATCAGCCCCAGCATTTT.